This entry is about one T cell receptor (beta chain). No antigen is known for it. No base qualities exist here, and no much larger clone lies one base off it. TCRbeta CDR3 regions were amplified from genomic DNA using the immunoSEQ Assay, a bias-controlled multiplex PCR. The authors' analysis ran thus. The number of nucleated cells in each sample was estimated from the amplification of reference gene primers within the assay. To quantify the absolute abundance of each unique TCRbeta CDR3 rearrangement, sequence reads were collapsed and filtered. For each sample, productive Simpson clonality was calculated as the square root of Simpson's diversity index over productive rearrangements. This immuneACCESS table, as held by TCRdb, lists in-frame sequences with V and J called but not all clones. Of the missing ones, under half trace to an unresolved V gene in checked studies; the others have no known cause. V and J calls and clone size come straight from that table; D and trimming were deduced from the DNA. The sample profile shows some 370,000 clones; 89% of them were found once. The ten most abundant clones make up roughly 1.2% of the sample.

Inclusive of the bounding cysteine and phenylalanine, the CDR3 is 15 residues long. Only the CDR3 DNA stays, 45 bases, in frame from base 1. The germline V gene specifies SGHDN as CDR1 and FVKESK as CDR2. Unmatched junction bases come to 3, with V trimmed by 2 bases and J by 5 bases. The data are from a study of blood T cell repertoires in COVID-19 (dated by TCRdb to about 2020). Some background on the complete study: Collaborator samples came from the United States, Italy and Spain and covered acute and convalescent phases of COVID-19. The prospective study material was composed of cDNA or gDNA derived from T cells, B-cell-depleted T cells, or PBMCs. The dataset comprised deeply sampled blood TCRbeta repertoires from subjects exposed to, actively infected with, or recovered from COVID-19. The repertoires were released in a freely available public database meant as a resource for research on the immune response to SARS-CoV-2. Samples came from the ongoing ImmuneRACE study (first 160 participants) plus 1,254 subjects from 6 global collaborators. A de-identified subject ID, COVID-19 status, age in years and sex were almost always included in the sample metadata. HLA class I and class II types, where available, came from metadata supplied by the sample provider rather than from assay-based typing. Broader findings and caveats from the paper: The amount of clinical and demographic metadata varied by source and participant and was provided uncurated.

Collaborating institutions collected whole blood in K2EDTA tubes following their own protocols. For TCRbeta analysis, collaborator samples were shipped as frozen whole blood, as isolated PBMCs, or as DNA extracted from either sample type. This sequence originates from a man aged 40-49 years with acute or convalescent COVID-19. The chain uses TRBV14 and TRBJ2-1; 10 junctional bases match TRBD2. Material: peripheral blood. The CDR3 region has the sequence CASSQLAGVHNEQFF. The DNA sequence follows: TGTGCCAGCAGCCAACTAGCGGGAGTCCACAATGAGCAGTTCTTC.